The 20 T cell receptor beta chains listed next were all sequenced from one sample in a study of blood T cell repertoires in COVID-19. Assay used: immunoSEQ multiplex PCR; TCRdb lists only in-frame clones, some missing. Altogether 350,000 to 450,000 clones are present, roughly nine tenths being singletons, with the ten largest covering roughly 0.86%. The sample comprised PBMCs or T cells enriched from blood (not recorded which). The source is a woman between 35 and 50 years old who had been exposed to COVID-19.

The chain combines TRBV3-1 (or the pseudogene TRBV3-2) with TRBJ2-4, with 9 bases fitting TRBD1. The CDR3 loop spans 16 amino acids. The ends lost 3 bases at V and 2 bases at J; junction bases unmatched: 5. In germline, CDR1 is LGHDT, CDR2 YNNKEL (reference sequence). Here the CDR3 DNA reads TGTGCCAGCAGCCAGGGACAGGGCGGCACCAAAAACATTCAGTACTTC. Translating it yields CASSQGQGGTKNIQYF.

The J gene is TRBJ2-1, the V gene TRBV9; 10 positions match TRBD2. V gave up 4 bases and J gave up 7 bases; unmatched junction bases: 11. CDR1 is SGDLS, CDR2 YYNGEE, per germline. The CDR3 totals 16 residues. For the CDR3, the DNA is TGTGCCAGCAGCACCCAGCCGGGACTAGCGATTAATGAGCAGTTCTTC. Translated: CASSTQPGLAINEQFF.

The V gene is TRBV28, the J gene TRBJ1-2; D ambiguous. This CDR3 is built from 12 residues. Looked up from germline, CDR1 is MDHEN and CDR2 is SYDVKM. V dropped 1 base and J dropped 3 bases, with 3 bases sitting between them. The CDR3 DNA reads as TGTGCCAGCAGTTTATCTTACTATGGCTACACCTTC. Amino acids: CASSLSYYGYTF.

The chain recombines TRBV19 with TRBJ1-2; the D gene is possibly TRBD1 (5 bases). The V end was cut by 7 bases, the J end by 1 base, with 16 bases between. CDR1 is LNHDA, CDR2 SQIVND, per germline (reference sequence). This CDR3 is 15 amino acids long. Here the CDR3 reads CASTPGQGNNYGYTF. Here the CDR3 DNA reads TGTGCCAGTACCCCGGGCCAGGGAAATAACTATGGCTACACCTTC.

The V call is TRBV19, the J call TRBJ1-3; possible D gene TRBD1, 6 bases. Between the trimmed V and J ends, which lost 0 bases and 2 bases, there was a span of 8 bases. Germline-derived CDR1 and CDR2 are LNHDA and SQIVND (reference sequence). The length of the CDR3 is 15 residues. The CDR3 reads CASSIDRDTGNTIYF. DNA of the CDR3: TGTGCCAGTAGTATAGATCGGGACACTGGAAACACCATATATTTT.

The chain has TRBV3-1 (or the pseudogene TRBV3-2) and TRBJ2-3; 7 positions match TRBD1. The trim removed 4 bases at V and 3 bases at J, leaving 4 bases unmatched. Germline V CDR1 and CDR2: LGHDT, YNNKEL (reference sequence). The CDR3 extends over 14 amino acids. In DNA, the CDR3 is TGTGCCAGCAGCCCGTACAGGGGAACAGATACGCAGTATTTT. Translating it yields CASSPYRGTDTQYF.

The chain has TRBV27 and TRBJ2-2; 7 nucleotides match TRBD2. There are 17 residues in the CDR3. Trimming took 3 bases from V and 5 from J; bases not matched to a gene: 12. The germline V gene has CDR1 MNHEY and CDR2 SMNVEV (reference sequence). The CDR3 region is CASSLRAGRKETGELFF. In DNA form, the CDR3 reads TGTGCCAGCAGTTTGCGAGCGGGGAGGAAAGAGACCGGGGAGCTGTTTTTT.

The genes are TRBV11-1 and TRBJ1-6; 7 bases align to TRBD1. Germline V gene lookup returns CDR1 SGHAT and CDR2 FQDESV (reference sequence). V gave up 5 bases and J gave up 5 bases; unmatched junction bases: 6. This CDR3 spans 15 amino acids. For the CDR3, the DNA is TGTGCCAGCAGCCAGGACAGGCATAATAATTCACCCCTCCACTTT. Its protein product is CASSQDRHNNSPLHF.

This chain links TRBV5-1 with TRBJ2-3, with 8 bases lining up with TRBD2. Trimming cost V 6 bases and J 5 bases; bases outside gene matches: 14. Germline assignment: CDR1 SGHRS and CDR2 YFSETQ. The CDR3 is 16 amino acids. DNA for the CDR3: TGCGCCAGCATCCTCGGGAGCGGGAGTATAGGAGATACGCAGTATTTT. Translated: CASILGSGSIGDTQYF.

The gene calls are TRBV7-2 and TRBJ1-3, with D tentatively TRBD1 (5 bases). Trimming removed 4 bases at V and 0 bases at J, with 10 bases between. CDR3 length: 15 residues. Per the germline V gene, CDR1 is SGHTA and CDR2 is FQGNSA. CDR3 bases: TGTGCCAGCAGCTCTAGGGGTCCCTCTGGAAACACCATATATTTT. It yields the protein CASSSRGPSGNTIYF. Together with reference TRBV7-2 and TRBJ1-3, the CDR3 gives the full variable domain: GAGVSQSPSNKVTEKGKDVELRCDPISGHTALYWYRQSLGQGLEFLIYFQGNSAPDKSGLPSDRFSAERTGGSVSTLTIQRTQQEDSAVYLCASSSRGPSGNTIYFGEGSWLTVV.

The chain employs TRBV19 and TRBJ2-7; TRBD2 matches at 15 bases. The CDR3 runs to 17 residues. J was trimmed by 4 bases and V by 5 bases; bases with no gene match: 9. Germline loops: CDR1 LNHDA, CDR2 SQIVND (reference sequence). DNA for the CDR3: TGTGCCAGTAGTCCGAGGACTAGCGGGAGGGCCGTATACGAGCAGTACTTC. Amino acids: CASSPRTSGRAVYEQYF. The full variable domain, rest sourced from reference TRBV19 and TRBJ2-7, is DGGITQSPKYLFRKEGQNVTLSCEQNLNHDAMYWYRQDPGQGLRLIYYSQIVNDFQKGDIAEGYSVSREKKESFPLTVTSAQKNPTAFYLCASSPRTSGRAVYEQYFGPGTRLTVT.

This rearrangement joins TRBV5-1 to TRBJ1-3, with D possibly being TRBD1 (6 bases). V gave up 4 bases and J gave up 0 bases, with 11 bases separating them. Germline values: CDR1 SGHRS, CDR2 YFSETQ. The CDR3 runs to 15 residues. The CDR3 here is CASSLTGFSGNTIYF. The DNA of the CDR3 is TGCGCCAGCAGCCTGACAGGTTTCTCTGGAAACACCATATATTTT.

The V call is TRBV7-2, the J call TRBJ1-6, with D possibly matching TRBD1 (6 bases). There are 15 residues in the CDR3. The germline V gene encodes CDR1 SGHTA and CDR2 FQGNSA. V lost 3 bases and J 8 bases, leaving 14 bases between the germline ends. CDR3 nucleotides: TGTGCCAGCAGCTTCCACCCAGGGGCCGATTCACCCCTCCACTTT. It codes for CASSFHPGADSPLHF. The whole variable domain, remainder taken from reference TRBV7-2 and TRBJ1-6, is GAGVSQSPSNKVTEKGKDVELRCDPISGHTALYWYRQSLGQGLEFLIYFQGNSAPDKSGLPSDRFSAERTGGSVSTLTIQRTQQEDSAVYLCASSFHPGADSPLHFGNGTRLTVT.

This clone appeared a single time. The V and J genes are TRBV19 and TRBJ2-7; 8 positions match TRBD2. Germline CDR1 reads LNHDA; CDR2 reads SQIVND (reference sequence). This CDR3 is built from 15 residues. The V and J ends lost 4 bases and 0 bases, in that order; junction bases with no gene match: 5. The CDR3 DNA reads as TGTGCCAGTAGTAAATCCGGGAGGGCCTCCTACGAGCAGTACTTC. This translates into CASSKSGRASYEQYF.

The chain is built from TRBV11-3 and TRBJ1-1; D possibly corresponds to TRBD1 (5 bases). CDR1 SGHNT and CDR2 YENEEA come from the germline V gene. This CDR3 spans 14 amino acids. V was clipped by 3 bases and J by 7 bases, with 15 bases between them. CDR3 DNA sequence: TGTGCCAGCAGCTTGAATACAGGACATCATGAAGCTTTCTTT. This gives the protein CASSLNTGHHEAFF.

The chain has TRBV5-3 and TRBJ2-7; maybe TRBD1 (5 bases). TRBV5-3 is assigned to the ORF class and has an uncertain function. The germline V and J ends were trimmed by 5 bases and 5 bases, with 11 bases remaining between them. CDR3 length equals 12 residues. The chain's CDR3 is CARSCDRHEQYF. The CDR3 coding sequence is TGTGCCAGAAGTTGCGACAGACACGAGCAGTACTTC.

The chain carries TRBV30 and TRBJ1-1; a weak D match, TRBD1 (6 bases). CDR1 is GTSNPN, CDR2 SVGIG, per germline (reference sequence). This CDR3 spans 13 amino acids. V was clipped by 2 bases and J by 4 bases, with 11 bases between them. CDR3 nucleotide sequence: TGTGCCTGGAGTACAGGGCCCGGCACTGAAGCTTTCTTT. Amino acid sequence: CAWSTGPGTEAFF.

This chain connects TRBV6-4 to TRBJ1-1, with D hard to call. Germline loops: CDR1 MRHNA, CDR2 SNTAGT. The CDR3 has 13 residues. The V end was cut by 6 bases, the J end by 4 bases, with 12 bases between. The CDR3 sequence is CASSSVRGTEAFF. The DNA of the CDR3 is TGTGCCAGCAGCTCTGTACGCGGCACTGAAGCTTTCTTT.

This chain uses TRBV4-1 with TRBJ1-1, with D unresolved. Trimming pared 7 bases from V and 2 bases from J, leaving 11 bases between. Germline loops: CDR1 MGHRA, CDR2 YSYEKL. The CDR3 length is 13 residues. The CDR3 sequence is CASKSGSNTEAFF. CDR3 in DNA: TGCGCCAGCAAGTCCGGGTCAAACACTGAAGCTTTCTTT.

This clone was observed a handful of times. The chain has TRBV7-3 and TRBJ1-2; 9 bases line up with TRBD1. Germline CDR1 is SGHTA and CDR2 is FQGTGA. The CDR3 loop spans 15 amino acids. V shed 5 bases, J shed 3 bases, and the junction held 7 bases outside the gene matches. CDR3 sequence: CASSQDRGSHYGYTF. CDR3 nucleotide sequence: TGTGCCAGCAGCCAGGACAGGGGTAGTCACTATGGCTACACCTTC.